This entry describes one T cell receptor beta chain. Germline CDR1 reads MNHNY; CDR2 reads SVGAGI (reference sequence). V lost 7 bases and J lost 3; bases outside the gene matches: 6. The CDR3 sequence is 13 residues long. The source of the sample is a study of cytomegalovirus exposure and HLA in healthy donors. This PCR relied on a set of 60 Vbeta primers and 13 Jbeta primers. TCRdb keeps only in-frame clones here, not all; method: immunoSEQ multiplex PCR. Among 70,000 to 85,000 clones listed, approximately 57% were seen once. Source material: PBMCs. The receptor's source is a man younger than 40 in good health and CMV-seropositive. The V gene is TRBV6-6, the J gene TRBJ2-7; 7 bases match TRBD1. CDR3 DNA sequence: TGTGCCAGCAACCACCAGGGGGACTACGAGCAGTACTTC. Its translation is CASNHQGDYEQYF.